This TCR beta chain was profiled in a study of tumor-infiltrating lymphocytes in primary liver carcinoma. Overall study context: Measuring about 4 to 10 cm across, the tumors were staged as T1-T3 N0M0. General study findings and limits: CD8+ and CD4+ repertoires went uncompared, the samples being bulk unsorted. Tumor-adjacent and tumor-blood pairs shared a smaller degree of overlap than tumor region pairs.

Remarks on this clonotype: Its target is unknown. One end of the junction does not line up with germline, which may come from a read error.

This CDR3 is built from 14 residues. The germline V gene has CDR1 SGHNT and CDR2 YENEEA. A primer matching the constant region was used to make TCR beta cDNA from 500 ng of total RNA. Each TCR beta library was derived from three nested multiplex PCR rounds that employed slightly modified ARM-PCR. The study ran its first two PCR rounds for around 10 cycles each, using TRBV1-TRBV30 forward primers and a C-beta reverse primer. TCRdb independently ran MiXCR on the multiplex PCR reads; one entry per CDR3 protein. Among about 310,000 distinct CDR3 sequences listed, around 50% were seen once. Germline DNA was also extracted, and blood RNA derived from unsorted whole blood. Blood samples of about 4.3 milliliters were drawn preoperatively.

The V gene is TRBV11-3, the J gene TRBJ2-1; D call uncertain. This TCR was recovered from a young woman with primary liver carcinoma and hepatitis B virus infection. The material sequenced was peripheral blood. CDR3 amino acids: CVSSLGSRLNEQFF. The CDR3 DNA reads as TGTGTCAGCAGCTTAGGGTCCAGGTTAAATGAGCAGTTCTTC.